One sample yielded the 28 T cell receptor beta chains listed below, sequenced in a study of blood T cell repertoires in COVID-19. Using immunoSEQ multiplex PCR, the repertoire was profiled, and TCRdb retains in-frame clones only, with some absent. The table records hundreds of thousands of clones, 80% to 90% of them present only once. Sequencing used peripheral blood. These receptors were collected from a man aged 35 to 55 with acute or convalescent COVID-19.

This chain connects TRBV18 to TRBJ1-3; tentatively, D is TRBD1 (6 bases). Germline V lookup: CDR1 KGHSH, CDR2 LQKENI. Trimming pared 3 bases from V and 2 bases from J, leaving 11 bases between. CDR3 length equals 15 residues. The CDR3 loop reads CASSPQGLTGNTIYF. In DNA form, the CDR3 reads TGTGCCAGCTCACCGCAGGGGTTAACTGGAAACACCATATATTTT.

The CDR3 spells CASSPKGLAGGSTDTQYF. For the CDR3, the DNA is TGTGCCAGCTCACCGAAAGGACTAGCGGGGGGCAGCACAGATACGCAGTATTTT. J is TRBJ2-3 and V is TRBV18, with 14 bases matching TRBD2. Germline-derived CDR1 and CDR2 are KGHSH and LQKENI. Unmatched junction bases numbered 5, after V lost 3 bases and J lost 0 bases. CDR3 length: 18 residues.

J is TRBJ2-2 and V is TRBV6-5; TRBD1 matches at 7 bases. Germline values: CDR1 MNHEY, CDR2 SVGAGI. The CDR3 extends over 14 amino acids. The trim removed 5 bases at V and 1 base at J, leaving 1 base unmatched. The CDR3 bases are TGTGCCAGCAGTAGGACAGGGAACACCGGGGAGCTGTTTTTT. Translated: CASSRTGNTGELFF.

The rearrangement links TRBV30 to TRBJ1-1; 10 nucleotides agree with TRBD1. Germline loops: CDR1 GTSNPN, CDR2 SVGIG (reference sequence). This CDR3 comprises 13 residues. V gave up 3 bases and J gave up 6 bases; unmatched junction bases: 4. The CDR3 nucleotides are TGTGCCTGGAGACGGGACAGGGGATCTGAAGCTTTCTTT. It codes for CAWRRDRGSEAFF.

The chain is built from TRBV9 and TRBJ1-1; D is unclear. V gave up 6 bases and J gave up 6 bases, with 18 bases separating them. The CDR3 spans 14 residues. Per germline, CDR1 SGDLS and CDR2 YYNGEE. In DNA form, the CDR3 reads TGTGCCAGCACCCCTATGCTTGCTAGCCCTGAAGCTTTCTTT. Translating it yields CASTPMLASPEAFF. Supplemented by reference TRBV9 and TRBJ1-1, the full variable domain reads DSGVTQTPKHLITATGQRVTLRCSPRSGDLSVYWYQQSLDQGLQFLIQYYNGEERAKGNILERFSAQQFPDLHSELNLSSLELGDSALYFCASTPMLASPEAFFGQGTRLTVV.

This clone has just one count. This chain uses TRBV4-1 with TRBJ2-6; TRBD2 matches at 7 bases. V gave up 1 base and J gave up 4 bases; unmatched junction bases: 4. CDR1 is MGHRA, CDR2 YSYEKL, per germline. CDR3 length: 16 residues. CDR3 DNA: TGCGCCAGCAGCCAAGGGGGAGGGAAAGGGGCCAACGTCCTGACTTTC. It is translated as CASSQGGGKGANVLTF.

Written as DNA, the CDR3 is TGTGCCAGTAGTATAGGCAGGACGAACACCGGGGAGCTGTTTTTT. Encoded protein: CASSIGRTNTGELFF. This chain links TRBV19 with TRBJ2-2, with unresolved D. CDR1 and CDR2 (germline): LNHDA, SQIVND (reference sequence). With 1 base removed from V and 0 bases from J, the gap between germline ends came to 6 bases. The CDR3 sequence is 15 residues long.

This sequence joins TRBV7-2 and TRBJ1-5; TRBD1 aligns across 7 bases. V lost 4 bases, J lost 0 bases, and 9 bases stayed unmatched. The germline gives CDR1 SGHTA, CDR2 FQGNSA. The CDR3 consists of 17 residues. Here the CDR3 DNA reads TGTGCCAGCAGCTCTCAGGCAGGGGGGTATAGCAATCAGCCCCAGCATTTT. Translating gives CASSSQAGGYSNQPQHF.

The rearrangement joins TRBV30 to TRBJ1-1, with 10 positions matching TRBD1. Germline V lookup: CDR1 GTSNPN, CDR2 SVGIG (reference sequence). J lost 11 bases, V lost 3 bases, and 9 bases had no gene match. The CDR3 totals 13 residues. CDR3 sequence (DNA): TGTGCCTGGAGGACAGGGGGCTTTAGTCGGGCTTTCTTT. Its protein product is CAWRTGGFSRAFF.

The chain is built from TRBV5-1 and TRBJ1-1; TRBD1 aligns across 7 bases. The CDR3 loop spans 14 amino acids. Trimming removed 4 bases from V and 0 bases from J; junction bases left unmatched: 3. Germline loops: CDR1 SGHRS, CDR2 YFSETQ. CDR3 sequence reads: CASSPDRMNTEAFF. In nucleotides, the CDR3 is TGCGCCAGCAGCCCGGACAGGATGAACACTGAAGCTTTCTTT.

The chain couples TRBV11-2 to TRBJ1-1, with TRBD1 as a possible D gene (5 bases). The germline V gene encodes CDR1 SGHAT and CDR2 FQNNGV. V lost 3 bases to trimming and J lost 0 bases, with 11 bases between them. The CDR3 consists of 15 residues. CDR3 nucleotides: TGTGCCAGCAGCTTTGGCGGGGCTCTGAACACTGAAGCTTTCTTT. Translation gives CASSFGGALNTEAFF.

This chain links TRBV5-1 with TRBJ1-2; D may be TRBD1 (5 bases). Germline CDR1 and CDR2: SGHRS and YFSETQ. The length of the CDR3 is 14 residues. With 7 bases removed from V and 4 bases from J, the gap between germline ends came to 17 bases. CDR3 loop: CASGFSDSLYGYTF. The CDR3 nucleotides are TGCGCCAGCGGATTTTCTGACAGTCTCTATGGCTACACCTTC.

The chain joins TRBV5-4 to TRBJ2-7; D might be TRBD2 (6 bases). CDR1 and CDR2 (germline): SGHNT, YYREEE (reference sequence). The CDR3 contains 15 residues. Trimming stripped 1 base from V and 1 base from J, with 12 bases between. The CDR3 sequence is CASSLSGGGSYEQYF. CDR3 DNA sequence: TGTGCCAGCAGCTTGTCCGGGGGAGGTTCCTACGAGCAGTACTTC. Together with reference TRBV5-4 and TRBJ2-7, the CDR3 gives the full variable domain: ETGVTQSPTHLIKTRGQQVTLRCSSQSGHNTVSWYQQALGQGPQFIFQYYREEENGRGNFPPRFSGLQFPNYSSELNVNALELDDSALYLCASSLSGGGSYEQYFGPGTRLTVT.

The rearrangement joins TRBV5-1 to TRBJ2-7; tentatively, D is TRBD2 (7 bases). Germline V gene lookup returns CDR1 SGHRS and CDR2 YFSETQ. This CDR3 comprises 15 residues. V was clipped by 4 bases and J by 1 base, with 15 bases between them. The CDR3 nucleotides read TGCGCCAGCAGCCAAGGGGGGGTCCCGTCCTACGAGCAGTACTTC. Translation: CASSQGGVPSYEQYF. Looking up the rest from reference TRBV5-1 and TRBJ2-7 gives the full variable domain: KAGVTQTPRYLIKTRGQQVTLSCSPISGHRSVSWYQQTPGQGLQFLFEYFSETQRNKGNFPGRFSGRQFSNSRSEMNVSTLELGDSALYLCASSQGGVPSYEQYFGPGTRLTVT.

The rearrangement uses TRBV5-1 and TRBJ2-3; TRBD1 is a possible D gene (5 bases). Germline V gives CDR1 SGHRS, CDR2 YFSETQ. This CDR3 region has 14 residues. V shed 4 bases and J shed 2 bases, with 11 bases lying between them. The CDR3 sequence: CASSPGQITDTQYF. The CDR3 region has the DNA TGCGCCAGCAGCCCCGGACAAATCACAGATACGCAGTATTTT.

V gene TRBV5-1 combines with J gene TRBJ2-7, with 10 positions matching TRBD1. V trimming: 5 bases; J trimming: 9 bases; junction bases outside the gene matches: 8. CDR3 size: 13 residues. The germline V gene has CDR1 SGHRS and CDR2 YFSETQ. CDR3 DNA: TGCGCCAGCAGACCCGGGACAGGGGAAGGGCAGTACTTC. Translating it yields CASRPGTGEGQYF.

The V call is TRBV19, the J call TRBJ1-5; D gene unclear. CDR3 length: 14 residues. Germline CDR1 and CDR2: LNHDA and SQIVND (reference sequence). Trimming stripped 7 bases from V and 6 bases from J, with 16 bases between. CDR3 sequence reads: CASTAWSFGQPQHF. The DNA for the CDR3 is TGTGCCAGTACCGCTTGGAGCTTCGGTCAGCCCCAGCATTTT.

The V and J genes are TRBV20-1 and TRBJ2-1; 7 bases agree with TRBD2. In germline, CDR1 is DFQATT, CDR2 SNEGSKA (reference sequence). After removal of 3 bases from V and 0 bases from J, the junction contained 8 bases not matched to a gene. The CDR3 covers 16 residues. In nucleotides, the CDR3 is TGCAGTGCTAGTCCTAGATGGGGGGGCTCCTACAATGAGCAGTTCTTC. Its protein product is CSASPRWGGSYNEQFF.

A single count supports this clone. CDR3 sequence reads: CATSGGGTGSDQPQHF. The DNA of the CDR3 is TGTGCCACCAGTGGTGGGGGGACAGGGTCGGATCAGCCCCAGCATTTT. This chain connects TRBV24-1 to TRBJ1-5; 9 positions agree with TRBD1. CDR3 size: 16 residues. V gave up 5 bases and J gave up 5 bases; unmatched junction bases: 9. In germline, CDR1 is KGHDR, CDR2 SFDVKD.

The chain employs TRBV4-2 and TRBJ2-7; no firm D call. Trimming left V 4 bases short and J 0 bases short, with 7 bases between. Germline loops: CDR1 LGHNA, CDR2 YNFKEQ. This CDR3 contains 13 residues. This CDR3 reads CASSRRSSYEQYF. In DNA, the CDR3 is TGTGCCAGCAGCCGGCGGTCCTCCTACGAGCAGTACTTC.

CDR3 residues: CASGTYEQYF. CDR3 bases: TGTGCTAGTGGTACTTACGAGCAGTACTTC. The chain couples TRBV12-5 to TRBJ2-7; D not resolved. Germline loops: CDR1 LGHNT, CDR2 FRNRAP. The CDR3 extends over 10 amino acids. V lost 5 bases and J 4 bases, leaving 3 bases between the germline ends.

The chain is built from TRBV24-1 and TRBJ2-4, with D possibly TRBD2 on 5 matching bases. CDR1 is KGHDR and CDR2 is SFDVKD in the germline V gene. This CDR3 comprises 16 residues. Trimming removed 3 bases from V and 1 base from J, with 12 bases in between. The CDR3 DNA is TGTGCCACCAGTGATGCAGGACTGGGGGCCAAAAACATTCAGTACTTC. Protein sequence: CATSDAGLGAKNIQYF.

This clone appeared a few times. This chain uses TRBV7-2 with TRBJ1-2; D might be TRBD1 (6 bases). Trimming took off 6 bases at V and 4 bases at J, with 15 bases between the two ends. This CDR3 has 14 amino acids. CDR1 is SGHTA and CDR2 is FQGNSA in the germline V gene. The CDR3 nucleotides read TGTGCCAGCAGTTCTCAGGGGCCAGGCTATGGCTACACCTTC. Translation: CASSSQGPGYGYTF.

The chain is built from TRBV19 and TRBJ2-1; 10 bases match TRBD1. CDR3 length equals 13 residues. CDR1 LNHDA and CDR2 SQIVND come from the germline V gene (reference sequence). V lost 5 bases, J lost 9 bases, and 4 bases stayed unmatched. The CDR3 region has the DNA TGTGCCAGTAGTTGGACAGGGGGAACTGAGCAGTTCTTC. Amino acid sequence: CASSWTGGTEQFF.

This sequence joins TRBV5-5 and TRBJ1-3; possibly TRBD1 for D (5 bases). V was clipped by 0 bases and J by 1 base, with 5 bases between them. Germline V gene sequence: CDR1 SGHKS, CDR2 YYEKEE (reference sequence). The CDR3 length is 14 residues. CDR3 in amino acids: CASSLAGSGNTIYF. The CDR3 coding sequence is TGTGCCAGCAGCTTGGCAGGGTCTGGAAACACCATATATTTT.

This sequence joins TRBV5-6 and TRBJ2-7; TRBD1 might be the D (5 bases). Looked up from germline, CDR1 is SGHDT and CDR2 is YYEEEE. Trimming left V 0 bases short and J 2 bases short, with 12 bases between. This CDR3 has 15 residues. The CDR3 loop reads CASSLALQGAYEQYF. The CDR3 bases are TGTGCCAGCAGCTTGGCCTTGCAGGGTGCCTACGAGCAGTACTTC.

The rearrangement uses TRBV11-1 and TRBJ2-7, with 7 bases aligning to TRBD1. V dropped 5 bases and J dropped 3; count of bases not matched to a gene: 7. Germline V gene sequence: CDR1 SGHAT, CDR2 FQDESV (reference sequence). The CDR3 has 14 amino acids. CDR3 region: CASSPRAGGYEQYF. The CDR3 region has the DNA TGTGCCAGCAGCCCCCGGGCAGGGGGCTACGAGCAGTACTTC. Based on the CDR3 plus reference TRBV11-1 and TRBJ2-7, the full variable domain is EAEVAQSPRYKITEKSQAVAFWCDPISGHATLYWYRQILGQGPELLVQFQDESVVDDSQLPKDRFSAERLKGVDSTLKIQPAELGDSAMYLCASSPRAGGYEQYFGPGTRLTVT.

The gene calls are TRBV5-1 and TRBJ1-1, with 9 positions matching TRBD1. Germline-derived CDR1 and CDR2 are SGHRS and YFSETQ. The CDR3 has 15 residues. After removal of 4 bases from V and 4 bases from J, the junction contained 8 bases not matched to a gene. The CDR3 loop reads CASSQGQGPGTEAFF. The CDR3 bases are TGCGCCAGCAGCCAGGGACAGGGCCCGGGCACTGAAGCTTTCTTT.